What follows are 26 T cell receptor beta chains derived from one specimen sequenced in a study of blood T cell repertoires in COVID-19. Data came from immunoSEQ multiplex PCR; TCRdb stores just in-frame clones and leaves some out. The top ten hold approximately 1.2% of the sample, which has 270,000 or so clones, approximately 89% seen once. Sequencing used PBMCs or T cells enriched from blood (not recorded which). The receptors stem from a woman aged 40 to 49 with acute COVID-19.

The chain couples TRBV6-1 to TRBJ1-4; D gene unclear. V lost 3 bases, J lost 8 bases, and 10 bases lay in between. The CDR3 is made up of 13 amino acids. CDR1 and CDR2 (germline): MNHNS, SASEGT. The CDR3 loop is CASSDITREKLFF. The CDR3 nucleotides are TGTGCCAGCAGTGACATTACGAGAGAAAAACTGTTTTTT.

The gene calls are TRBV6-6 and TRBJ1-3; D is undetermined. V was clipped by 1 base and J by 1 base, with 11 bases between them. Germline V gene sequence: CDR1 MNHNY, CDR2 SVGAGI (reference sequence). The CDR3 spans 16 residues. CDR3 protein: CASSYFQSRSGNTIYF. The CDR3 nucleotides read TGTGCCAGCAGTTACTTCCAATCTCGGTCTGGAAACACCATATATTTT.

This sequence joins TRBV2 and TRBJ2-6, with D unclear. CDR1 is SNHLY, CDR2 FYNNEI, per germline. Trimming left V 5 bases short and J 4 bases short, with 9 bases between. CDR3 length: 14 residues. As DNA, the CDR3 is TGTGCCAGCAGTCGCGCCCCGGGGGCCAACGTCCTGACTTTC. This gives the protein CASSRAPGANVLTF.

This chain joins TRBV13 and TRBJ1-6, with D possibly being TRBD1 (6 bases). V was clipped by 1 base and J by 8 bases, with 12 bases between them. The CDR3 is 15 residues long. Per the germline V gene, CDR1 is PRHDT and CDR2 is FYEKMQ (reference sequence). CDR3 in amino acids: CASSLDLGAYSPLHF. The CDR3 region has the DNA TGTGCCAGCAGCTTAGATCTGGGGGCGTATTCACCCCTCCACTTT. Complete variable domain (other parts from reference TRBV13 and TRBJ1-6): AAGVIQSPRHLIKEKRETATLKCYPIPRHDTVYWYQQGPGQDPQFLISFYEKMQSDKGSIPDRFSAQQFSDYHSELNMSSLELGDSALYFCASSLDLGAYSPLHFGNGTRLTVT.

The chain combines TRBV28 with TRBJ2-5, with D tentatively TRBD2 (6 bases). Trimming cost V 4 bases and J 5 bases, with 17 bases left between them. CDR1 and CDR2 (germline): MDHEN, SYDVKM. This CDR3 has 15 amino acids. The CDR3 bases are TGTGCCAGCAGTTCCCCCCGGGGAGGAGGGGAGACCCAGTACTTC. Its protein is CASSSPRGGGETQYF.

This chain links TRBV5-4 with TRBJ1-1, with D possibly being TRBD1 (5 bases). The V gene lost 0 bases and the J gene lost 7 bases, with 13 bases spanning the gap. The CDR3 consists of 14 residues. Germline CDR1 is SGHNT and CDR2 is YYREEE (reference sequence). CDR3 region: CASSLESGHGEAFF. The CDR3 coding sequence is TGTGCCAGCAGCTTGGAATCTGGACACGGTGAAGCTTTCTTT. Together with reference TRBV5-4 and TRBJ1-1, the CDR3 gives the full variable domain: ETGVTQSPTHLIKTRGQQVTLRCSSQSGHNTVSWYQQALGQGPQFIFQYYREEENGRGNFPPRFSGLQFPNYSSELNVNALELDDSALYLCASSLESGHGEAFFGQGTRLTVV.

The CDR3 sequence is CASSLLQFMNTEAFF. The CDR3, as DNA: TGTGCCAGCAGTTTGTTACAGTTCATGAACACTGAAGCTTTCTTT. This chain connects TRBV28 to TRBJ1-1; D not certain. Trimming took 3 bases from V and 0 from J, leaving 11 bases between them. Germline V gene lookup returns CDR1 MDHEN and CDR2 SYDVKM. There are 15 residues in the CDR3.

The chain is built from TRBV18 and TRBJ2-5; D is perhaps TRBD1 (6 bases). The germline gives CDR1 KGHSH, CDR2 LQKENI. V dropped 5 bases and J dropped 3 bases, with 13 bases sitting between them. The CDR3 has 14 residues. The DNA of the CDR3 is TGTGCCAGCTCAACCCTCGGGACAAAAGAGACCCAGTACTTC. It specifies CASSTLGTKETQYF.

This chain links TRBV10-2 with TRBJ2-3; 7 nucleotides match TRBD1. Losses at the gene ends were 6 bases for V and 3 bases for J; bases not matched to a gene: 12. The CDR3 is 16 amino acids. Germline-derived CDR1 and CDR2 are WSHSY and SAAADI. CDR3: CASSQGQGVGTDTQYF. CDR3 coding DNA: TGCGCCAGCAGCCAAGGGCAGGGGGTAGGGACAGATACGCAGTATTTT.

V usage is TRBV15 and J usage is TRBJ1-1; D is uncertain. Trimming took 10 bases from V and 1 from J, leaving 10 bases between them. The CDR3 contains 12 residues. Germline lookup yields CDR1 LNHNV and CDR2 YYDKDF (reference sequence). CDR3 protein: CAIREENTEAFF. In DNA, the CDR3 is TGTGCCATCCGGGAGGAGAACACTGAAGCTTTCTTT.

CDR3 in DNA: TGTGCCAGTAGTATTCTGCCAGGGGATACTGAAGCTTTCTTT. Amino acid sequence: CASSILPGDTEAFF. J is TRBJ1-1 and V is TRBV19; D is perhaps TRBD1 (6 bases). Germline V lookup: CDR1 LNHDA, CDR2 SQIVND (reference sequence). V was clipped by 3 bases and J by 5 bases, with 13 bases between them. There are 14 residues in the CDR3. The variable domain in full, with the rest retrieved from reference TRBV19 and TRBJ1-1, is DGGITQSPKYLFRKEGQNVTLSCEQNLNHDAMYWYRQDPGQGLRLIYYSQIVNDFQKGDIAEGYSVSREKKESFPLTVTSAQKNPTAFYLCASSILPGDTEAFFGQGTRLTVV.

This chain uses TRBV19 with TRBJ2-5; D may be TRBD1 (6 bases). The V and J ends lost 3 bases and 5 bases respectively, with 10 bases between them. Germline V lookup: CDR1 LNHDA, CDR2 SQIVND (reference sequence). The CDR3 consists of 13 residues. DNA for the CDR3: TGTGCCAGTAGTATTAGGGGGTCGGAGACCCAGTACTTC. Translated: CASSIRGSETQYF.

This chain connects TRBV7-9 to TRBJ1-4; D is uncertain. The CDR3 runs 14 residues. Trimming took off 2 bases at V and 1 base at J, with 5 bases between the two ends. Germline CDR1 reads SEHNR; CDR2 reads FQNEAQ (reference sequence). The CDR3 sequence is CASSLSRTNEKLFF. As DNA, the CDR3 is TGTGCCAGCAGCTTATCTCGAACTAATGAAAAACTGTTTTTT.

The rearrangement uses TRBV6-4 and TRBJ1-5; D uncertain. The CDR3 totals 13 residues. With 5 bases removed from V and 4 bases from J, the gap between germline ends came to 9 bases. Germline CDR1 and CDR2: MRHNA and SNTAGT. The CDR3: CASSQSLNQPQHF. The CDR3 coding sequence is TGTGCCAGCAGTCAAAGTCTAAATCAGCCCCAGCATTTT.

The rearrangement links TRBV6-1 to TRBJ2-1, with 13 bases fitting TRBD2. CDR1 and CDR2 (germline): MNHNS, SASEGT. This CDR3 is 19 amino acids long. V lost 4 bases to trimming and J lost 0 bases; unmatched junction nucleotides: 9. This CDR3 reads CASSVRTSGRLSSYNEQFF. The CDR3 coding sequence is TGTGCCAGCAGTGTTAGGACTAGCGGGAGATTAAGCTCCTACAATGAGCAGTTCTTC.

The V call is TRBV28, the J call TRBJ2-2, with unresolved D. CDR1 is MDHEN, CDR2 SYDVKM, per germline. This CDR3 has 15 residues. Trimming stripped 3 bases from V and 0 bases from J, with 8 bases between. The CDR3 spells CASSLNRANTGELFF. In DNA, the CDR3 is TGTGCCAGCAGTTTGAACCGGGCGAACACCGGGGAGCTGTTTTTT.

The chain combines TRBV5-1 with TRBJ2-5, with a possible D match to TRBD1 (6 bases). With 3 bases removed from V and 1 base from J, the gap between germline ends came to 10 bases. The CDR3 has 14 residues. Germline CDR1 and CDR2: SGHRS and YFSETQ. Here the CDR3 DNA reads TGCGCCAGCAGCTCAGGGACATCCCAAGAGACCCAGTACTTC. Amino acids: CASSSGTSQETQYF.

This clone was detected once. The V gene is TRBV19, the J gene TRBJ1-2; possible D gene TRBD1, 6 bases. V was cut by 3 bases and J by 3 bases, with 17 bases left in between. The germline V gene has CDR1 LNHDA and CDR2 SQIVND (reference sequence). The CDR3 covers 16 residues. The CDR3 loop is CASSILMSGADYGYTF. Written as DNA, the CDR3 is TGTGCCAGTAGTATTTTGATGTCAGGGGCGGACTATGGCTACACCTTC. The full variable domain, its missing parts supplied by reference TRBV19 and TRBJ1-2, is DGGITQSPKYLFRKEGQNVTLSCEQNLNHDAMYWYRQDPGQGLRLIYYSQIVNDFQKGDIAEGYSVSREKKESFPLTVTSAQKNPTAFYLCASSILMSGADYGYTFGSGTRLTVV.

The table lists this clone with a count of one. This chain joins TRBV11-2 and TRBJ2-3, with TRBD2 matching 10 bases. In germline, CDR1 is SGHAT, CDR2 FQNNGV. CDR3 length equals 16 residues. V trimming: 3 bases; J trimming: 2 bases; junction bases outside the gene matches: 5. CDR3 sequence (DNA): TGTGCCAGCAGCTTCCGACTAGCGGGCCTCACAGATACGCAGTATTTT. Translated, it gives CASSFRLAGLTDTQYF.

This clone was observed a few times. The CDR3 DNA follows: TGTGCCAGCAGCTTGGCCCGGGGGGATGTAGGTGGCTACACCTTC. Translation: CASSLARGDVGGYTF. The V gene is TRBV5-4, the J gene TRBJ1-2; TRBD1 is a possible D gene (5 bases). CDR3 length equals 15 residues. V shed 0 bases and J shed 7 bases, with 16 bases lying between them. Germline CDR1 and CDR2: SGHNT and YYREEE (reference sequence).

The chain employs TRBV18 and TRBJ2-5, with D tentatively TRBD2 (6 bases). The CDR3 is made up of 15 amino acids. From germline, CDR1 is KGHSH and CDR2 LQKENI. The V gene lost 1 base and the J gene lost 5 bases, with 14 bases spanning the gap. CDR3 residues: CASSPREARGETQYF. The CDR3 DNA sequence: TGTGCCAGCTCACCACGGGAGGCACGGGGGGAGACCCAGTACTTC.

This clone was recorded a few times. The chain joins TRBV28 to TRBJ2-4; TRBD2 matches 7 bases. The CDR3 consists of 22 residues. The germline gives CDR1 MDHEN, CDR2 SYDVKM. The V gene end was trimmed by 5 bases and the J gene end by 8 bases; junction bases not matched to a gene: 33. DNA of the CDR3: TGTGCCAGCAGTCGTTTTACCTCACATTCGGAGGGAGGGCCGGATCGGAAAGACATTCAGTACTTC. Its translation: CASSRFTSHSEGGPDRKDIQYF.

This rearrangement joins TRBV7-6 to TRBJ1-5; TRBD1 agrees at 7 bases. CDR1 is SGHVS and CDR2 is FNYEAQ in the germline V gene. The CDR3 has 17 amino acids. V lost 5 bases, J lost 4 bases, and 14 bases stayed unmatched. In DNA form, the CDR3 reads TGTGCCAGCAGCCCCGGGACAGATAAAAACCTAAATCAGCCCCAGCATTTT. It is translated as CASSPGTDKNLNQPQHF. The full variable domain, completed using reference TRBV7-6 and TRBJ1-5, is GAGVSQSPRYKVTKRGQDVALRCDPISGHVSLYWYRQALGQGPEFLTYFNYEAQQDKSGLPNDRFSAERPEGSISTLTIQRTEQRDSAMYRCASSPGTDKNLNQPQHFGDGTRLSIL.

The CDR3 bases are TGTGCCAGCGGTCGAACACTACGGCAGTACTTC. This codes for CASGRTLRQYF. The V call is TRBV7-3, the J call TRBJ2-7; unclear D gene. The V gene lost 8 bases and the J gene lost 9 bases, with 14 bases spanning the gap. Germline V gene sequence: CDR1 SGHTA, CDR2 FQGTGA. This CDR3 region has 11 residues.

The rearrangement uses TRBV19 and TRBJ1-4; D remains unclear. The germline V gene encodes CDR1 LNHDA and CDR2 SQIVND (reference sequence). The V gene lost 5 bases and the J gene lost 0 bases, with 13 bases spanning the gap. CDR3 length: 16 amino acids. CDR3 DNA sequence: TGTGCCAGTAGTGGGCCGATTTCTGCAACTAATGAAAAACTGTTTTTT. Its translation is CASSGPISATNEKLFF.

This chain uses TRBV7-9 with TRBJ2-1, with TRBD2 matching 10 bases. Germline V gene sequence: CDR1 SEHNR, CDR2 FQNEAQ (reference sequence). There are 14 residues in the CDR3. The J segment lost 4 bases and the V segment lost 5 bases, leaving 2 bases of the junction unmatched. As DNA, the CDR3 is TGTGCCAGCAGCCCGACTAGCGGGTACAATGAGCAGTTCTTC. The encoded protein is CASSPTSGYNEQFF. Full variable domain (rest looked up from reference TRBV7-9 and TRBJ2-1): DTGVSQNPRHKITKRGQNVTFRCDPISEHNRLYWYRQTLGQGPEFLTYFQNEAQLEKSRLLSDRFSAERPKGSFSTLEIQRTEQGDSAMYLCASSPTSGYNEQFFGPGTRLTVL.